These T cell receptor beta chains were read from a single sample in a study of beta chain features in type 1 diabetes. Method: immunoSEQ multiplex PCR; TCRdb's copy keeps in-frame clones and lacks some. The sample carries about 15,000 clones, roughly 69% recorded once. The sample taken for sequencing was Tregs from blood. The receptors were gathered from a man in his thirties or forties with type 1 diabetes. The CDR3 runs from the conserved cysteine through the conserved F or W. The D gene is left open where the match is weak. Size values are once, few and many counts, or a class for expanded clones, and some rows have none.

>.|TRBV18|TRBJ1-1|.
TGTGCCAGCTCACCATCGGCGGTACTTTTGAACACTGAAGCTTTCTTT
CASSPSAVLLNTEAFF
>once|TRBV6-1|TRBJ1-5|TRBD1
TGTGCCAGCAGCCAGGGGGCCGTCGGAAATCAGCCCCAGCATTTT
CASSQGAVGNQPQHF
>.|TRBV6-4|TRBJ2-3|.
TGTGCCAGCAGTACGGGGAAGCTGGGCACAGATACGCAGTATTTT
CASSTGKLGTDTQYF
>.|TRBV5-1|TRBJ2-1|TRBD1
TGCGCCAGCAGCCTCGGACAGGGACGGGGCAATGAGCAGTTCTTC
CASSLGQGRGNEQFF
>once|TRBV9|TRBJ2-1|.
TGTGCCAGCAGCTCAGTAGGCAGGTCCAATGAGCAGTTCTTC
CASSSVGRSNEQFF
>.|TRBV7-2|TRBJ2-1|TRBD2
TGTGCCAGCGCAGGTAGCGGGATTAACAATGAGCAGTTCTTC
CASAGSGINNEQFF
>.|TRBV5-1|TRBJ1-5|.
TGCGCCAGCAGCTTGTCTGGCGGAAATCAGCCCCAGCATTTT
CASSLSGGNQPQHF
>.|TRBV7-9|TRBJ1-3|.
TGTGCCAGCAGCGCTCGGACACTCTCTGGAAACACCATATATTTT
CASSARTLSGNTIYF
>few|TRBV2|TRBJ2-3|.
TGTGCCAGCAGGTCTGGAGGTACGCAGTATTTT
CASRSGGTQYF
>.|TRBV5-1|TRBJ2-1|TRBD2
TGCGCCAGCAGCTTGGCCCGGCTAGCGGGAGATTACAATGAGCAGTTCTTC
CASSLARLAGDYNEQFF
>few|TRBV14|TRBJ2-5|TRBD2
TGTGCCAGCAGCCAATTAGCGGGAGGGTATGAGACCCAGTACTTC
CASSQLAGGYETQYF
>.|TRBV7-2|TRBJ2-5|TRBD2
TGTGCCAGCAGCTTAGAGGGGACTAGCGGACAAGAGACCCAGTACTTC
CASSLEGTSGQETQYF
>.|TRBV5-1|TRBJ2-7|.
TGCGCCAGCAGCTCAGGGTCTGGACTATACGAGCAGTACTTC
CASSSGSGLYEQYF
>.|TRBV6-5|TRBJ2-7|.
TGTGCCAGCAGAAGCCTGGCCAGCGAGCAGTACTTC
CASRSLASEQYF
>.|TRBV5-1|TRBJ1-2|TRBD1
TGCGCCAGCAGGCACCCGGACAGGTCCTACCTGGGGGGCTACACCTTC
CASRHPDRSYLGGYTF
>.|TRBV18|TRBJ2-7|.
TGTGCCAGCTCACAAGCCCACGAGCAGTACTTC
CASSQAHEQYF
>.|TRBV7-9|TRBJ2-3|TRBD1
TGTGCCAGCAGGGGGACAGGGGCAGATACGCAGTATTTT
CASRGTGADTQYF
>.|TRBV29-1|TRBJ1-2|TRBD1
TGCAGCGCTGGGCCGGGACAGGACACTGGCGGCTACACCTTC
CSAGPGQDTGGYTF
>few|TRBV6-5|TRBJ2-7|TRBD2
TGTGCCAGCAGAAGGACTAGGAGCTCCTACGAGCAGTACTTC
CASRRTRSSYEQYF
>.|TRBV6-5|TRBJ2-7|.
TGTGCCAGCAGTTACGGGGCCCGGAGCTACGAGCAGTACTTC
CASSYGARSYEQYF